The 23 T cell receptor beta chains given below trace back to one sample, sequenced in a study of graft-versus-host responses after intestinal transplantation. TCRdb's table, derived via immunoSEQ multiplex PCR, lists solely in-frame clones and lacks some. The repertoire holds roughly 15,000 clones, with roughly 74% as singletons. Graft tissue processing released intraepithelial and lamina propria lymphocytes. Sequenced material: ileum tissue, taken 16 days after intestinal transplant. These receptors all stem from a human patient who received an intestinal transplant, so some T cells may come from the graft donor.

The genes are TRBV10-1 and TRBJ1-2, with D tentatively TRBD1 (6 bases). Between the trimmed V and J ends, which lost 10 bases and 1 base, there was a span of 19 bases. The V gene's germline CDR1 is WNHNN and CDR2 SYGVQD (reference sequence). The CDR3 runs 15 residues. CDR3 nucleotide sequence: TGCGCCACTAGCTATAGGACAGATCATAACTATGGCTACACCTTC. It encodes CATSYRTDHNYGYTF.

This clone was counted a single time. The chain uses TRBV27 and TRBJ2-7; 10 nucleotides line up with TRBD2. J was trimmed by 2 bases and V by 5 bases; bases with no gene match: 3. Germline V gene data show CDR1 as MNHEY and CDR2 as SMNVEV (reference sequence). This CDR3 is built from 14 residues. The CDR3 reads CASSPLAGAYEQYF. The CDR3 nucleotides read TGTGCCAGCAGTCCGCTAGCGGGGGCCTACGAGCAGTACTTC.

The chain joins TRBV15 to TRBJ2-7; a possible D gene is TRBD1 (5 bases). Between the trimmed V and J ends, which lost 5 bases and 1 base, there was a span of 18 bases. Germline V CDR1 and CDR2: LNHNV, YYDKDF (reference sequence). The CDR3 sequence is 16 residues long. CDR3 in amino acids: CATSAGLGAGSYEQYF. Written as DNA, the CDR3 is TGTGCCACCAGCGCTGGGTTAGGGGCAGGGTCCTACGAGCAGTACTTC.

The rearrangement uses TRBV12-5 and TRBJ2-7; 8 nucleotides line up with TRBD2. Losses at the gene ends were 1 base for V and 4 bases for J; bases not matched to a gene: 9. This CDR3 region has 16 residues. Germline CDR1 and CDR2: LGHNT and FRNRAP. In DNA, the CDR3 is TGTGCTAGTGGTTTGGAGGGACCAGCGGGGGTATACGAGCAGTACTTC. Translated: CASGLEGPAGVYEQYF.

The rearrangement links TRBV6-5 to TRBJ2-6; D unresolved. This CDR3 region has 14 residues. The V gene lost 0 bases and the J gene lost 3 bases, with 3 bases spanning the gap. Germline CDR1 is MNHEY and CDR2 is SVGAGI. CDR3 in DNA: TGTGCCAGCAGTTACTCGAGTGGGGCCAACGTCCTGACTTTC. Translation gives CASSYSSGANVLTF.

This clone was detected only once. The rearrangement links TRBV27 to TRBJ1-6; D is ambiguous. CDR1 MNHEY and CDR2 SMNVEV come from the germline V gene (reference sequence). This CDR3 contains 14 residues. The germline V and J ends were trimmed by 6 bases and 8 bases, with 14 bases remaining between them. The CDR3 nucleotides read TGTGCCAGCAGGATTAGCATCCTCTATTCACCCCTCCACTTT. This codes for CASRISILYSPLHF.

By sample share, this clone is medium-sized (0.01 to 0.1%). The rearrangement links TRBV7-7 to TRBJ2-2; D is undetermined. Trimming shortened V by 5 bases and J by 3 bases, and 13 bases separated the two germline ends. CDR1 is SSHAT and CDR2 is FNYEAQ in the germline V gene (reference sequence). This CDR3 spans 15 amino acids. CDR3 nucleotide sequence: TGTGCCAGCAGCCCTACCGGGTGGGACACCGGGGAGCTGTTTTTT. As protein: CASSPTGWDTGELFF.

V is TRBV7-9 and J is TRBJ1-2; unclear D gene. Germline CDR1 SEHNR, CDR2 FQNEAQ (reference sequence). Trimming pared 0 bases from V and 8 bases from J, leaving 10 bases between. This CDR3 is built from 13 residues. DNA of the CDR3: TGTGCCAGCAGCTTAGCCCAGGCCGCGGGCTACACCTTC. It codes for CASSLAQAAGYTF.

This clone was seen once. This rearrangement joins TRBV5-4 to TRBJ2-1; 8 bases line up with TRBD2. Trimming removed 3 bases from V and 15 bases from J; junction bases left unmatched: 5. The germline V gene encodes CDR1 SGHNT and CDR2 YYREEE (reference sequence). The CDR3 loop spans 11 amino acids. In nucleotides, the CDR3 is TGTGCCAGCAGCTCCGGGGGGGGTCTGTTCTTC. Translation: CASSSGGGLFF.

This clone was seen just once. The V and J genes are TRBV6-6 and TRBJ1-2; 7 bases align to TRBD1. Germline CDR1 is MNHNY and CDR2 is SVGAGI (reference sequence). The CDR3 has 15 amino acids. V shed 2 bases, J shed 4 bases, and the junction held 7 bases outside the gene matches. CDR3 in amino acids: CASSYHDRDSYGYTF. Written as DNA, the CDR3 is TGTGCCAGCAGTTACCATGACCGGGACAGCTATGGCTACACCTTC.

The chain joins TRBV27 to TRBJ2-3, with TRBD2 matching 9 bases. CDR3 length equals 16 residues. Germline V gene data show CDR1 as MNHEY and CDR2 as SMNVEV (reference sequence). V was clipped by 1 base and J by 4 bases; unmatched bases: 6. The CDR3 loop is CASSLYPSGVADTQYF. CDR3 bases: TGTGCCAGCAGTTTATATCCTAGCGGGGTTGCAGATACGCAGTATTTT.

In this sample, this clone turned up a few times. This chain connects TRBV12-5 to TRBJ1-1; D unclear. This CDR3 spans 12 amino acids. In germline, CDR1 is LGHNT, CDR2 FRNRAP. V shed 3 bases and J shed 4 bases, with 6 bases lying between them. CDR3 sequence (DNA): TGTGCTAGTGGTTTCGGAGCCACTGAAGCTTTCTTT. Translation gives CASGFGATEAFF.

The chain combines TRBV4-3 with TRBJ1-2; D is unresolved. The CDR3 totals 15 residues. V was cut by 0 bases and J by 0 bases, with 8 bases left in between. Germline V lookup: CDR1 LGHNA, CDR2 YSLEER. CDR3 coding DNA: TGCGCCAGCAGCCAAGATCCTTCGGCTAACTATGGCTACACCTTC. Translation: CASSQDPSANYGYTF.

This clone has only one observation. The DNA for the CDR3 is TGTGCCAGTAGTCGGACAGGGAATCTCAATCAGCCCCAGCATTTT. Amino acids: CASSRTGNLNQPQHF. The chain combines TRBV19 with TRBJ1-5; TRBD1 matches 8 bases. Germline CDR1 reads LNHDA; CDR2 reads SQIVND (reference sequence). The CDR3 is made up of 15 amino acids. V was clipped by 5 bases and J by 3 bases; unmatched bases: 6. The whole variable domain, filled in from reference TRBV19 and TRBJ1-5, reads DGGITQSPKYLFRKEGQNVTLSCEQNLNHDAMYWYRQDPGQGLRLIYYSQIVNDFQKGDIAEGYSVSREKKESFPLTVTSAQKNPTAFYLCASSRTGNLNQPQHFGDGTRLSIL.

V is TRBV4-3 and J is TRBJ2-2; 7 nucleotides align to TRBD1. This CDR3 is 15 amino acids long. Germline CDR1 LGHNA, CDR2 YSLEER. Trimming at V came to 3 bases and at J to 4 bases, leaving 5 bases not matched to a gene. The CDR3: CASSHSTGSTGELFF. CDR3 coding DNA: TGCGCCAGCAGCCATTCGACAGGGTCCACCGGGGAGCTGTTTTTT.

The V and J genes are TRBV9 and TRBJ2-5; 8 nucleotides agree with TRBD1. V lost 3 bases and J lost 4; bases outside the gene matches: 5. This CDR3 has 14 residues. Per germline, CDR1 SGDLS and CDR2 YYNGEE. Here the CDR3 DNA reads TGTGCCAGCAGCGCAGCAGGGGGCTTAGAGACCCAGTACTTC. This codes for CASSAAGGLETQYF.

This clone occurred a few times. This rearrangement joins TRBV5-5 to TRBJ1-5, with D unresolved. Trimming cost V 0 bases and J 5 bases, with 6 bases left between them. The length of the CDR3 is 13 residues. CDR1 and CDR2 from the germline V gene are SGHKS and YYEKEE (reference sequence). CDR3 loop: CASSLVADQPQHF. The CDR3 bases are TGTGCCAGCAGCTTGGTGGCTGATCAGCCCCAGCATTTT.

This clone was found a few times. The chain has TRBV6-5 and TRBJ2-1; D remains unclear. V was shortened by 6 bases and J by 0 bases, with 6 bases between the two germline ends. This CDR3 has 13 amino acids. The germline CDR1 and CDR2 sequences are MNHEY and SVGAGI. The CDR3 DNA sequence: TGTGCCAGCAGCCCTTCCTCCTACAATGAGCAGTTCTTC. Amino acids: CASSPSSYNEQFF.

V and J are TRBV25-1 and TRBJ1-4; 9 positions agree with TRBD1. The CDR3 sequence is 15 residues long. Germline CDR1 is MGHDK and CDR2 is SYGVNS. Trimming at V came to 4 bases and at J to 8 bases, leaving 8 bases not matched to a gene. The CDR3 region has the DNA TGTGCCAGCAGTGGGTACAGGGGGCTTCTGGAAAAACTGTTTTTT. This gives the protein CASSGYRGLLEKLFF.

This clone came up once. The chain is built from TRBV5-6 and TRBJ2-5; TRBD1 matches 7 bases. In germline, CDR1 is SGHDT, CDR2 YYEEEE. The CDR3 runs 14 residues. V lost 3 bases and J lost 1; bases outside the gene matches: 3. CDR3 amino acids: CASSWRQGQETQYF. The CDR3 nucleotides read TGTGCCAGCAGCTGGAGACAGGGCCAAGAGACCCAGTACTTC.

CDR3 sequence reads: CASSFPIRENTDTQYF. In nucleotides, the CDR3 is TGTGCCAGCAGTTTCCCTATCCGGGAGAACACAGATACGCAGTATTTT. The V call is TRBV6-5, the J call TRBJ2-3; D may be TRBD2 (6 bases). V lost 4 bases to trimming and J lost 2 bases, with 16 bases between them. The V gene's germline CDR1 is MNHEY and CDR2 SVGAGI. There are 16 residues in the CDR3.

The chain carries TRBV29-1 and TRBJ2-3; no firm D call. The V end lost 7 bases, the J end lost 5 bases, and 19 bases lay between the germline ends. The CDR3 sequence is 14 residues long. Germline V gene data show CDR1 as SQVTM and CDR2 as ANQGSEA. CDR3 sequence reads: CSGLRPMVRDTQYF. As DNA, the CDR3 is TGCAGCGGACTCCGCCCGATGGTCAGAGATACGCAGTATTTT.

By share, this clone counts as large (0.1 to 1%). V usage is TRBV30 and J usage is TRBJ2-7; D may be TRBD2 (5 bases). Trimming cost V 0 bases and J 3 bases, with 6 bases left between them. Germline lookup yields CDR1 GTSNPN and CDR2 SVGIG (reference sequence). The CDR3 loop spans 12 amino acids. Here the CDR3 DNA reads TGTGCCTGGAGTGTGGCGGGCTACGAGCAGTACTTC. This translates into CAWSVAGYEQYF.